Below are 24 T cell receptor beta chains sequenced from a single sample in a study of cytomegalovirus exposure and HLA in healthy donors. The PCR ran on 60 Vbeta and 13 Jbeta primers. Sequenced by immunoSEQ multiplex PCR; TCRdb stores in-frame clones only, minus some. Of some 150,000 clones in the sample, around 84% were seen once. The sample comprised PBMCs. The receptors come from a boy aged 2 to 9 in good health and CMV-seronegative.

A word on this clone: Other DNA sequences within the sample encode an identical CDR3. The chain carries TRBV6-1 and TRBJ1-1, with TRBD1 as a possible D gene (5 bases). The germline V gene encodes CDR1 MNHNS and CDR2 SASEGT. The germline V and J ends were trimmed by 0 bases and 8 bases, with 10 bases remaining between them. CDR3 size: 13 residues. In nucleotides, the CDR3 is TGTGCCAGCAGTGAAGCGGGCGGGACCGAAGCTTTCTTT. This codes for CASSEAGGTEAFF.

V usage is TRBV21-1 and J usage is TRBJ2-7; the tabulated D call, TRBD1, remains unverified against the DNA. TRBV21-1 is assigned pseudogene status. The CDR3 contains 12 residues. Here the CDR3 reads CASSAQGIGQYF. The CDR3 DNA reads TGTGCCAGCAGCGCACAGGGAATCGGGCAGTACTTC.

This clone appeared once. The rearrangement uses TRBV5-1 and TRBJ2-2; D is perhaps TRBD1 (5 bases). Germline values: CDR1 SGHRS, CDR2 YFSETQ. The germline V and J ends were trimmed by 4 bases and 4 bases, with 14 bases remaining between them. The CDR3 length is 15 residues. CDR3 nucleotides: TGCGCCAGCAGCAGTACCGACAGTCTCACCGGGGAGCTGTTTTTT. This sequence encodes CASSSTDSLTGELFF.

The chain links TRBV7-2 to TRBJ1-6; unclear D gene. This CDR3 is 16 amino acids long. V lost 4 bases, J lost 7 bases, and 17 bases lay in between. Germline CDR1 and CDR2: SGHTA and FQGNSA. The DNA for the CDR3 is TGTGCCAGCAGCTACCCATCTGCAGCGCCAAATTCACCCCTCCACTTT. Its translation: CASSYPSAAPNSPLHF.

V and J are TRBV29-1 and TRBJ2-1, with D hard to call. Germline V CDR1 and CDR2: SQVTM, ANQGSEA. The germline V and J ends were trimmed by 7 bases and 3 bases, with 13 bases remaining between them. CDR3 length equals 13 residues. The CDR3 loop is CSANPGFYNEQFF. The DNA for the CDR3 is TGCAGCGCAAACCCGGGTTTCTACAATGAGCAGTTCTTC.

The rearrangement links TRBV2 to TRBJ2-7; D gene uncertain. V was shortened by 4 bases and J by 0 bases, with 7 bases between the two germline ends. The CDR3 extends over 13 amino acids. Germline V gene data show CDR1 as SNHLY and CDR2 as FYNNEI. This CDR3 is CASSVSSSYEQYF. In DNA form, the CDR3 reads TGTGCCAGCAGTGTGTCTAGCTCCTACGAGCAGTACTTC.

This chain connects TRBV5-1 to TRBJ1-1; TRBD1 matches 8 bases. With 2 bases clipped from V and 3 bases from J, the junction kept 9 bases outside the gene matches. From germline, CDR1 is SGHRS and CDR2 YFSETQ. This CDR3 has 16 amino acids. The CDR3 DNA reads TGCGCCAGCAGCTTCCGGACAGGGCCTACACACACTGAAGCTTTCTTT. Translation: CASSFRTGPTHTEAFF.

This clone has only a few counts. The chain uses TRBV6-1 and TRBJ2-5; no firm D call. CDR1 and CDR2 from the germline V gene are MNHNS and SASEGT. The length of the CDR3 is 13 residues. V lost 5 bases, J lost 2 bases, and 9 bases lay in between. The CDR3 sequence: CASSWAEQETQYF. Written as DNA, the CDR3 is TGTGCCAGCAGTTGGGCAGAGCAAGAGACCCAGTACTTC.

The rearrangement joins TRBV4-1 to TRBJ2-1; D may be TRBD2 (5 bases). The germline V gene encodes CDR1 MGHRA and CDR2 YSYEKL. The germline V and J ends were trimmed by 1 base and 4 bases, with 14 bases remaining between them. This CDR3 has 16 amino acids. This CDR3 reads CASSQVLGRRYNEQFF. CDR3 DNA sequence: TGCGCCAGCAGCCAAGTTCTAGGGAGAAGGTACAATGAGCAGTTCTTC.

V and J are TRBV5-1 and TRBJ2-3; 8 bases agree with TRBD2. CDR3 size: 14 residues. The germline gives CDR1 SGHRS, CDR2 YFSETQ. V shed 3 bases and J 6 bases; nucleotides not matched to a gene: 6. This CDR3 is CASSYGLALDTQYF. CDR3 bases: TGCGCCAGCAGCTATGGACTAGCTTTGGATACGCAGTATTTT.

The V call is TRBV19, the J call TRBJ2-7; weak D call: TRBD1 (6 bases). Looked up from germline, CDR1 is LNHDA and CDR2 is SQIVND (reference sequence). Trimming pared 4 bases from V and 3 bases from J, leaving 13 bases between. This CDR3 has 14 amino acids. For the CDR3, the DNA is TGTGCCAGTAGTACCGCGAACAGGGACTACGAGCAGTACTTC. It codes for CASSTANRDYEQYF.

The chain carries TRBV5-8 and TRBJ2-6, with a tentative D call TRBD1 (5 bases). Germline values: CDR1 SGHTS, CDR2 YDEGEE. Deletions cut 5 bases from V and 1 base from J, with 22 bases between. This CDR3 has 19 amino acids. CDR3 protein: CASSLSDSFLSSGANVLTF. The DNA of the CDR3 is TGTGCCAGCAGTTTGAGTGACAGTTTCCTTTCTTCTGGGGCCAACGTCCTGACTTTC. The full variable domain, completed using reference TRBV5-8 and TRBJ2-6, is EAGVTQSPTHLIKTRGQQATLRCSPISGHTSVYWYQQALGLGLQFLLWYDEGEERNRGNFPPRFSGRQFPNYSSELNVNALELEDSALYLCASSLSDSFLSSGANVLTFGAGSRLTVL.

The V gene is TRBV9, the J gene TRBJ1-2; D perhaps matches TRBD1 (5 bases). V was shortened by 10 bases and J by 6 bases, with 7 bases between the two germline ends. From germline, CDR1 is SGDLS and CDR2 YYNGEE. The CDR3 covers 9 residues. The CDR3 nucleotides are TGTGCCGGGGCAGATGGCTACACCTTC. Encoded protein: CAGADGYTF.

The chain recombines TRBV27 with TRBJ2-7, with D perhaps TRBD2 (5 bases). CDR3 length equals 14 residues. V lost 3 bases to trimming and J lost 5 bases, with 14 bases between them. Germline CDR1 reads MNHEY; CDR2 reads SMNVEV (reference sequence). This CDR3 reads CASSFVPVRDEQYF. CDR3 nucleotides: TGTGCCAGCAGTTTTGTTCCCGTGCGGGACGAGCAGTACTTC.

V is TRBV28 and J is TRBJ2-1; D might be TRBD2 (6 bases). V was clipped by 11 bases and J by 6 bases, with 20 bases between them. The length of the CDR3 is 14 residues. Germline loops: CDR1 MDHEN, CDR2 SYDVKM. This CDR3 is CAGRGTSSLNEQFF. The CDR3 region has the DNA TGTGCCGGGCGGGGTACTAGCTCTCTCAATGAGCAGTTCTTC.

The CDR3 region is CASSPPVTVLGNTIYF. CDR3 bases: TGTGCCAGCTCACCACCAGTAACTGTCCTAGGAAACACCATATATTTT. This chain joins TRBV18 and TRBJ1-3; the D is unclear. Germline assignment: CDR1 KGHSH and CDR2 LQKENI. The CDR3 is 16 residues long. Trimming took off 0 bases at V and 4 bases at J, with 13 bases between the two ends.

This clone has a handful of counts. The chain employs TRBV4-3 and TRBJ2-4; D gene uncertain. Germline CDR1 is LGHNA and CDR2 is YSLEER. Trimming left V 0 bases short and J 5 bases short, with 8 bases between. The CDR3 runs to 14 residues. The CDR3 nucleotides are TGCGCCAGCAGCCAAGATCGAGTCGAAAACATTCAGTACTTC. As protein: CASSQDRVENIQYF.

The rearrangement uses TRBV7-8 and TRBJ1-2; no clear D gene. The CDR3 sequence is 14 residues long. CDR1 and CDR2 (germline): SGHVS, FQNEAQ. Between the trimmed V and J ends, which lost 1 base and 2 bases, there was a span of 8 bases. The CDR3 spells CASSLDRGNYGYTF. The CDR3 DNA is TGTGCCAGCAGCTTAGATCGAGGGAACTATGGCTACACCTTC.

The chain combines TRBV28 with TRBJ2-3; tentative D call: TRBD2 (6 bases). The CDR3 sequence is 15 residues long. The V gene's germline CDR1 is MDHEN and CDR2 SYDVKM. The germline V and J ends were trimmed by 7 bases and 2 bases, with 16 bases remaining between them. The CDR3 loop reads CASIEWEATTDTQYF. The DNA of the CDR3 is TGTGCCAGCATTGAGTGGGAGGCTACCACAGATACGCAGTATTTT.

The rearrangement joins TRBV5-8 to TRBJ2-2; D unclear. Per germline, CDR1 SGHTS and CDR2 YDEGEE. The V end lost 7 bases, the J end lost 6 bases, and 22 bases lay between the germline ends. The CDR3 contains 16 residues. The CDR3 spells CASPPRLGELAGELFF. CDR3 DNA sequence: TGTGCCAGCCCACCTAGGCTGGGTGAATTGGCCGGGGAGCTGTTTTTT.

The chain combines TRBV5-5 with TRBJ2-5; 7 bases line up with TRBD1. CDR3 length: 14 residues. Germline loops: CDR1 SGHKS, CDR2 YYEKEE (reference sequence). V trimming: 2 bases; J trimming: 4 bases; junction bases outside the gene matches: 5. The CDR3 reads CASSLGGMGETQYF. The CDR3 nucleotides read TGTGCCAGCAGCTTAGGGGGCATGGGAGAGACCCAGTACTTC.

This chain connects TRBV9 to TRBJ2-3; 8 nucleotides match TRBD1. CDR1 SGDLS and CDR2 YYNGEE come from the germline V gene. The CDR3 loop spans 16 amino acids. J was trimmed by 6 bases and V by 4 bases; bases with no gene match: 13. The CDR3: CASSQAAGGFSDTQYF. CDR3 bases: TGTGCCAGCAGCCAGGCTGCAGGGGGCTTTTCGGATACGCAGTATTTT.

V usage is TRBV6-6 and J usage is TRBJ2-5; D is undetermined. TRBJ2-7 explains the end of the DNA better; the J call may be wrong. The CDR3 totals 16 residues. Germline CDR1 is MNHNY and CDR2 is SVGAGI (reference sequence). The CDR3 region has the DNA TGTGCCAGCAGTCCGTATACTACCGGAAGCTCCTACGAGCAGTACTTC. Its translation: CASSPYTTGSSYEQYF.

This chain connects TRBV9 to TRBJ2-7; unclear D gene. The CDR3 runs 10 residues. V lost 3 bases and J lost 7, with 5 bases in between. CDR1 SGDLS and CDR2 YYNGEE come from the germline V gene. The CDR3 sequence is CASSGSEQYF. CDR3 DNA sequence: TGTGCCAGCAGCGGGAGTGAGCAGTACTTC.